What follows describes a single TCR beta chain. Here immunoSEQ multiplex PCR was the method, and the copy in TCRdb shows in-frame clones only, minus some. The sample has 200,000 or so clones, 70% to 85% seen once. The entry originates in a study of blood T cell repertoires in COVID-19. This CDR3 has 14 amino acids. From germline, CDR1 is SEHNR and CDR2 FQNEAQ (reference sequence). Trimming at V came to 3 bases and at J to 3 bases, leaving 1 base not matched to a gene. The sample consisted of peripheral blood. The chain employs TRBV7-9 and TRBJ2-1; TRBD2 matches at 8 bases. The clonotype comes from a human donor with acute or convalescent COVID-19. The donor label of this sample is uncertain. The CDR3 protein is CASSFSGDYNEQFF. The CDR3 nucleotides are TGTGCCAGCAGCTTTAGCGGGGACTACAATGAGCAGTTCTTC. Full variable domain (missing parts from reference TRBV7-9 and TRBJ2-1): DTGVSQNPRHKITKRGQNVTFRCDPISEHNRLYWYRQTLGQGPEFLTYFQNEAQLEKSRLLSDRFSAERPKGSFSTLEIQRTEQGDSAMYLCASSFSGDYNEQFFGPGTRLTVL.